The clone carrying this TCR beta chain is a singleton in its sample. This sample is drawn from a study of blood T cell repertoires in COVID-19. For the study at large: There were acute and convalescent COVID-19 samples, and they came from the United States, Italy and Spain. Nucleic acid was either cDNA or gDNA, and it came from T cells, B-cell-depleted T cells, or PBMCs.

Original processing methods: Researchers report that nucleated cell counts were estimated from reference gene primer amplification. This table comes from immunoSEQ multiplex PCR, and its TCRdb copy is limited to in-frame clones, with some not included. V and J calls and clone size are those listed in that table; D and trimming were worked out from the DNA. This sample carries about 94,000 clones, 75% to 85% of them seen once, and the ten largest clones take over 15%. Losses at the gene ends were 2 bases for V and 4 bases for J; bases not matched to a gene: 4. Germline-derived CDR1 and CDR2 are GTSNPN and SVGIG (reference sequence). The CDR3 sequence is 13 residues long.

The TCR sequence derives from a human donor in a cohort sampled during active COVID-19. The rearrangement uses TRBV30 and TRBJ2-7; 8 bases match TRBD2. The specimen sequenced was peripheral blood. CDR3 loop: CAWSPGRAYEQYF. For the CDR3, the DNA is TGTGCCTGGAGTCCCGGGAGGGCTTACGAGCAGTACTTC.